This T cell receptor (beta chain) was profiled in a study of T-cell memory formation after mild COVID-19. General study findings and limits: CD4/CD8 balance held among clones contracting day 15 to 85, and later expanders leaned CD4+. Largely, contracting CD4+ clones fell within CM and EM, and contracting CD8+ clones within EMRA.

TCRdb re-called the 5' RACE reads with MiXCR, one entry per CDR3 protein. The repertoire has approximately 500,000 distinct CDR3 sequences, more than 20% of them found once; the top ten carry 9.5% to 15%. About this clonotype: Its target is unknown.

CDR1 and CDR2 from the germline V gene are SGHRS and YFSETQ. V was trimmed by 5 bases and J by 6 bases, leaving 12 bases between them. CDR3 length equals 12 residues. This receptor was obtained from an adult woman who had mild COVID-19 (a few samples of this study predate the infection). Cell type and time point are not known. The chain links TRBV5-1 to TRBJ2-7, with D maybe TRBD2 (5 bases). Sequences were obtained from PBMCs or a T cell subset sorted from them (not recorded which). The CDR3 nucleotides are TGCGCCAGCAGACCCTGGGCGGGCGAGCAGTACTTC. Translation gives CASRPWAGEQYF.